These 28 T cell receptor beta chains were sequenced from one sample in a study of T cell repertoires in cytomegalovirus infection. One entry per CDR3 protein results from TCRdb running MiXCR on the reads. The sample includes roughly 990,000 distinct CDR3 sequences, 25% to 40% of them seen just once. Their antigens remain unidentified. Here the sequenced sample was cultured CD8+ T cells from PBMCs, taken from culture after CMV antigen stimulation. The receptors were gathered from a human donor in good health (CMV status not recorded). Some clones in this sample may be carry-over from other donors' samples.

The CDR3 protein is CASSHRGSQTYEQYF. For the CDR3, the DNA is TGTGCCAGCAGTCACAGGGGATCGCAGACCTACGAGCAGTACTTC. The chain has TRBV27 and TRBJ2-7, with 7 bases lining up with TRBD1. The CDR3 sequence is 15 residues long. V lost 5 bases to trimming and J lost 2 bases; unmatched junction nucleotides: 9. CDR1 is MNHEY and CDR2 is SMNVEV in the germline V gene (reference sequence).

The chain recombines TRBV19 with TRBJ2-1; D is uncertain. Trimming removed 5 bases from V and 9 bases from J, with 5 bases in between. The CDR3 runs to 10 residues. CDR1 and CDR2 from the germline V gene are LNHDA and SQIVND (reference sequence). CDR3 in amino acids: CASSESEQFF. In DNA, the CDR3 is TGTGCCAGTAGTGAAAGTGAGCAGTTCTTC.

The chain couples TRBV6-2 or TRBV6-3 to TRBJ1-5, with a possible D match to TRBD1 (5 bases). Germline assignment: CDR1 MNHEY and CDR2 SVGEGT. The V end was cut by 2 bases, the J end by 0 bases, with 14 bases between. The CDR3 consists of 17 residues. This CDR3 is CASSYRDGPYSNQPQHF. CDR3 in DNA: TGTGCCAGCAGTTACCGGGACGGACCGTATAGCAATCAGCCCCAGCATTTT.

The V and J genes are TRBV6-8 and TRBJ2-7; 10 nucleotides agree with TRBD1. Germline values: CDR1 MNHGY, CDR2 SAAAGT. The ends lost 6 bases at V and 3 bases at J; junction bases unmatched: 8. This CDR3 spans 15 amino acids. CDR3 region: CASSPSGTGVYEQYF. The CDR3 DNA reads as TGTGCCAGCAGCCCCTCCGGGACAGGGGTCTACGAGCAGTACTTC.

This clonotype has more than one count but fewer than ten. The V call is TRBV3-1, the J call TRBJ1-1; D call uncertain. The CDR3 spans 13 residues. The V and J ends lost 0 bases and 7 bases respectively, with 9 bases between them. CDR1 and CDR2 from the germline V gene are LGHDT and YNNKEL (reference sequence). The CDR3 DNA follows: TGTGCCAGCAGCCAAGATGGCTATAATGAAGCTTTCTTT. Translated: CASSQDGYNEAFF.

The table lists this clonotype with a few counts. The V and J genes are TRBV6-2 or TRBV6-3 and TRBJ1-3, with D unresolved. This CDR3 is 17 amino acids long. Germline loops: CDR1 MNHEY, CDR2 SVGEGT. V lost 2 bases and J 2 bases, leaving 16 bases between the germline ends. CDR3: CASSYTLRQLAGNTIYF. In DNA, the CDR3 is TGTGCCAGCAGTTACACCCTCCGCCAGCTAGCTGGAAACACCATATATTTT.

This clonotype appeared a single time. This rearrangement joins TRBV29-1 to TRBJ2-7; D possibly matches TRBD1 or TRBD2 (7 bases each). Germline CDR1 SQVTM, CDR2 ANQGSEA. V shed 5 bases and J shed 3 bases, with 14 bases lying between them. The CDR3 has 13 amino acids. For the CDR3, the DNA is TGCAGCGTTACGACAGGGAGGGACTACGAGCAGTACTTC. It is translated as CSVTTGRDYEQYF.

V and J are TRBV29-1 and TRBJ1-4, with 7 bases aligning to TRBD1. Trimming at V came to 4 bases and at J to 6 bases, leaving 20 bases not matched to a gene. The CDR3 consists of 18 residues. Looked up from germline, CDR1 is SQVTM and CDR2 is ANQGSEA. The CDR3 DNA sequence: TGCAGCGTTGCCCCAGGGACAGATCCCCCTAGGTGGGATGAAAAACTGTTTTTT. Amino acid sequence: CSVAPGTDPPRWDEKLFF.

This chain joins TRBV10-3 and TRBJ2-5, with a weak D call TRBD2 (5 bases). The CDR3 runs 13 residues. Germline V gene lookup returns CDR1 ENHRY and CDR2 SYGVKD. The ends were cut back, 7 bases at V and 6 bases at J, with 15 bases in the middle. CDR3 sequence (DNA): TGTGCCATCACTAATAGCGTTGAGAAGACCCAGTACTTC. This sequence encodes CAITNSVEKTQYF.

This clonotype was counted between two and nine times. This may come from a read error, since a much larger clone is one base off. This chain links TRBV28 with TRBJ2-1; D is ambiguous. This CDR3 contains 13 residues. The V and J ends lost 1 base and 2 bases respectively, with 3 bases between them. In germline, CDR1 is MDHEN, CDR2 SYDVKM. The DNA of the CDR3 is TGTGCCAGCAGTTTATTCACCTACAATGAGCAGTTCTTC. Translating it yields CASSLFTYNEQFF. Full variable domain (rest looked up from reference TRBV28 and TRBJ2-1): DVKVTQSSRYLVKRTGEKVFLECVQDMDHENMFWYRQDPGLGLRLIYFSYDVKMKEKGDIPEGYSVSREKKERFSLILESASTNQTSMYLCASSLFTYNEQFFGPGTRLTVL.

The gene calls are TRBV5-1 and TRBJ2-7, with 8 positions matching TRBD1. J was trimmed by 2 bases and V by 6 bases; bases with no gene match: 1. Looked up from germline, CDR1 is SGHRS and CDR2 is YFSETQ. The CDR3 is 12 amino acids. The CDR3 loop reads CASTGQAYEQYF. The CDR3 DNA is TGCGCCAGCACGGGACAGGCCTACGAGCAGTACTTC.

This clonotype was seen only a few times. The chain uses TRBV6-2 or TRBV6-3 and TRBJ2-3, with 7 bases that match TRBD2. The CDR3 length is 14 residues. Looked up from germline, CDR1 is MNHEY and CDR2 is SVGEGT. J was trimmed by 3 bases and V by 7 bases; bases with no gene match: 7. CDR3 coding DNA: TGTGCCAGCACCTCAGGCGGGGGTACAGATACGCAGTATTTT. Translating gives CASTSGGGTDTQYF.

About this clonotype itself: A read error may account for a junction end that differs from germline. V and J are TRBV6-2 or TRBV6-3 and TRBJ2-5, with 12 bases aligning to TRBD2. CDR1 is MNHEY, CDR2 SVGEGT, per germline. This CDR3 spans 17 amino acids. The CDR3 protein is CVSSRTSGIRPRETQYF. The CDR3 region has the DNA TGTGTCAGCAGCCGGACTAGCGGGATTCGCCCGAGGGAGACCCAGTACTTC.

The CDR3 DNA follows: TGTGCCAGCAGCTTGCGGACAGCTTACACTGAAGCTTTCTTT. It encodes CASSLRTAYTEAFF. V gene TRBV7-2 combines with J gene TRBJ1-1, with a tentative D call TRBD1 (6 bases). V gave up 3 bases and J gave up 3 bases, with 11 bases separating them. Per germline, CDR1 SGHTA and CDR2 FQGNSA. This CDR3 is 14 amino acids long.

This clonotype has a handful of counts. The chain employs TRBV4-2 and TRBJ2-5; the D gene is possibly TRBD1 (6 bases). Between the trimmed V and J ends, which lost 5 bases and 5 bases, there was a span of 33 bases. The CDR3 contains 20 residues. Germline CDR1 is LGHNA and CDR2 is YNFKEQ. The CDR3 reads CASSDSGPGASKAPLETQYF. The CDR3 bases are TGTGCCAGCAGCGACTCCGGACCAGGGGCTTCCAAAGCCCCCCTGGAGACCCAGTACTTC.

This clonotype appeared a few times. The gene calls are TRBV6-5 and TRBJ1-2, with D possibly being TRBD1 (5 bases). V lost 1 base, J lost 3 bases, and 9 bases lay in between. Germline V gives CDR1 MNHEY, CDR2 SVGAGI. CDR3 length equals 14 residues. The CDR3 here is CASSYYQGHYGYTF. CDR3 nucleotides: TGTGCCAGCAGTTACTACCAGGGTCACTATGGCTACACCTTC.

The genes are TRBV20-1 and TRBJ2-7, with unresolved D. Germline values: CDR1 DFQATT, CDR2 SNEGSKA (reference sequence). This CDR3 is built from 12 residues. Trimming removed 1 base from V and 3 bases from J, with 7 bases in between. The CDR3 sequence: CSARGVGYEQYV. The CDR3 region has the DNA TGCAGTGCTAGAGGAGTGGGCTACGAGCAGTACGTC.

In its sample, this clonotype was seen a few times. This rearrangement joins TRBV7-6 to TRBJ1-1; no reliable D call. Trimming shortened V by 7 bases and J by 3 bases, and 12 bases separated the two germline ends. The CDR3 is made up of 13 amino acids. Germline values: CDR1 SGHVS, CDR2 FNYEAQ. The CDR3 reads CASTAGGYTEAFF. CDR3 nucleotides: TGTGCCAGCACCGCCGGAGGGTACACTGAAGCTTTCTTT.

The table lists this clonotype with a few counts. The V gene is TRBV7-9, the J gene TRBJ2-7, with 8 bases aligning to TRBD1. Germline CDR1 reads SEHNR; CDR2 reads FQNEAQ (reference sequence). Trimming took 6 bases from V and 2 from J; bases not matched to a gene: 3. CDR3 length: 13 residues. The CDR3 spells CASRPGGPYEQYF. CDR3 DNA sequence: TGTGCCAGCAGGCCAGGGGGCCCCTACGAGCAGTACTTC.

This clonotype was seen repeatedly, ten times or more. This chain uses TRBV7-2 with TRBJ2-1, with 10 bases matching TRBD2. Germline assignment: CDR1 SGHTA and CDR2 FQGNSA. V trimming: 4 bases; J trimming: 4 bases; junction bases outside the gene matches: 22. The CDR3 length is 21 residues. The CDR3 reads CASSCVPGSGGPLKLYNEQFF. The CDR3 nucleotides are TGTGCCAGCAGCTGTGTCCCCGGTAGCGGGGGGCCATTGAAACTTTACAATGAGCAGTTCTTC.

V and J are TRBV4-1 and TRBJ2-1, with 7 bases lining up with TRBD2. Germline CDR1 reads MGHRA; CDR2 reads YSYEKL. Germline trimming cut 0 bases from V and 0 bases from J; bases unmatched to any gene: 5. There are 17 residues in the CDR3. The CDR3 is CASSQDAAGTSYNEQFF. The CDR3 DNA sequence: TGCGCCAGCAGCCAAGATGCAGCGGGGACCTCCTACAATGAGCAGTTCTTC.

Many counts were recorded for this clonotype. The V and J genes are TRBV7-9 and TRBJ2-1; D might be TRBD2 (7 bases). Per germline, CDR1 SEHNR and CDR2 FQNEAQ (reference sequence). This CDR3 comprises 15 residues. V was clipped by 3 bases and J by 2 bases, with 11 bases between them. This chain's CDR3 is CASSFRGGTYNEQFF. As DNA, the CDR3 is TGTGCCAGCAGCTTTAGGGGGGGCACCTACAATGAGCAGTTCTTC.

This clonotype was seen only a few times. The rearrangement uses TRBV24-1 and TRBJ2-5; TRBD2 matches 10 bases. The CDR3 is 17 amino acids. Germline-derived CDR1 and CDR2 are KGHDR and SFDVKD. With 1 base clipped from V and 4 bases from J, the junction kept 8 bases outside the gene matches. The CDR3 spells CATSDFAASGGIETQYF. DNA of the CDR3: TGTGCCACCAGTGATTTCGCGGCTAGCGGGGGAATAGAGACCCAGTACTTC.

The table lists this clonotype with a count of one. This may come from a read error, since a much larger clone is one base off. The V call is TRBV7-6, the J call TRBJ2-1, with unresolved D. CDR1 and CDR2 from the germline V gene are SGHVS and FNYEAQ. V gave up 10 bases and J gave up 0 bases, with 22 bases separating them. CDR3 length: 17 amino acids. CDR3 sequence reads: CANRLRPSESSYNEQFF. In nucleotides, the CDR3 is TGTGCCAACAGACTTAGGCCCAGCGAAAGCTCCTACAATGAGCAGTTCTTC.

The V call is TRBV7-9, the J call TRBJ1-1; 10 bases agree with TRBD1. This CDR3 spans 15 amino acids. Per the germline V gene, CDR1 is SEHNR and CDR2 is FQNEAQ (reference sequence). J gave up 0 bases and V 11 bases, and 9 bases lay outside the gene matches. Here the CDR3 DNA reads TGTGCCGCACGGGGGACAGGGGCCCTGAACACTGAAGCTTTCTTT. It translates to CAARGTGALNTEAFF.

This clonotype was counted only a few times. CDR3 sequence: CATSREKDEQFF. DNA for the CDR3: TGTGCCACCAGCAGAGAGAAGGATGAGCAGTTCTTC. V usage is TRBV15 and J usage is TRBJ2-1, with unresolved D. CDR3 size: 12 residues. Germline V gene lookup returns CDR1 LNHNV and CDR2 YYDKDF (reference sequence). Trimming removed 0 bases at V and 8 bases at J, with 5 bases between. The full variable domain, rest sourced from reference TRBV15 and TRBJ2-1, is DAMVIQNPRYQVTQFGKPVTLSCSQTLNHNVMYWYQQKSSQAPKLLFHYYDKDFNNEADTPDNFQSRRPNTSFCFLDIRSPGLGDTAMYLCATSREKDEQFFGPGTRLTVL.

The chain joins TRBV10-3 to TRBJ2-1; 9 nucleotides match TRBD2. Germline CDR1 reads ENHRY; CDR2 reads SYGVKD. This CDR3 comprises 15 residues. V gave up 5 bases and J gave up 3 bases; unmatched junction bases: 5. The CDR3 coding sequence is TGTGCCATCAGTTCTAGCGGGGTTAACTACAATGAGCAGTTCTTC. Translated: CAISSSGVNYNEQFF.

The chain uses TRBV7-9 and TRBJ1-1; D may be TRBD1 (6 bases). Trimming pared 5 bases from V and 0 bases from J, leaving 16 bases between. CDR1 and CDR2 from the germline V gene are SEHNR and FQNEAQ (reference sequence). The CDR3 spans 16 residues. The CDR3 region has the DNA TGTGCCAGCAGCCTCTGGTCGGGGGGCTTGAACACTGAAGCTTTCTTT. Amino acids: CASSLWSGGLNTEAFF.